This T cell receptor (beta chain) was recorded in a study of Graves' ophthalmopathy and Graves' hyperthyroidism. As the template, RNA transcripts were used to amplify TCR beta CDR3 regions. Investigators did first-round RT-PCR with HTBI primers, then second-round multiplex PCR. TCRdb reanalysed the multiplex PCR reads using MiXCR and keeps one entry per CDR3 protein. The data show about 400,000 distinct CDR3 sequences, around 19% seen once. V shed 2 bases and J shed 6 bases, with 10 bases lying between them. The length of the CDR3 is 13 residues. Germline CDR1 and CDR2: MNHEY and SVGEGT. All donors with ophthalmopathy were recorded as having moderate-to-severe activity, CAS ≥3, NOSPECS ≥4 and a duration under 3 months. Excluded: other autoimmune disease, uncontrolled infection, pregnancy or lactation.

The material sequenced was peripheral blood. The receptor comes from a woman aged 18-30 years with Graves' ophthalmopathy. J is TRBJ1-1 and V is TRBV6-2 or TRBV6-3; no firm D call. The CDR3, as DNA: TGTGCCAGCAGTTACACGGGAGACGCTGAAGCTTTCTTT. It is translated as CASSYTGDAEAFF.